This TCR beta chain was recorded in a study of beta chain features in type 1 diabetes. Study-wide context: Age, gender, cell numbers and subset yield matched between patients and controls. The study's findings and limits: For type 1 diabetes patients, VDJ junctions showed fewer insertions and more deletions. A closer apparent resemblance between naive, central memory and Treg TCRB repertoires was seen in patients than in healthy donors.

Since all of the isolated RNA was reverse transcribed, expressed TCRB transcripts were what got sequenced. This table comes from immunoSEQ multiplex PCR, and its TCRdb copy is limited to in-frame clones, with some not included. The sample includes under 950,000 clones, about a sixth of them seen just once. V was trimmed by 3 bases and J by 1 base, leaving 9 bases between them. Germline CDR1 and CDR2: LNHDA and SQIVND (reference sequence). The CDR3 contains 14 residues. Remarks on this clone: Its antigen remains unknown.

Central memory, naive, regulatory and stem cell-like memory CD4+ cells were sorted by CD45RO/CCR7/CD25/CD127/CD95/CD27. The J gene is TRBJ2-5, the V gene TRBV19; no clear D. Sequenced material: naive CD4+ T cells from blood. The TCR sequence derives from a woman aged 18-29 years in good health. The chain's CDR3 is CASSMTDRQETQYF. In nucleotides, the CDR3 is TGTGCCAGTAGTATGACCGACCGCCAAGAGACCCAGTACTTC.